This TCR beta chain came from a study of Ad26.COV2.S vaccination and SARS-CoV-2 variants. Study-wide background: COV1001, an Ad26.COV2.S trial, supplied this vaccine-arm donor. Study findings and constraints: Breadth and depth estimates from TCRs may understate total T cell responses.

Treatment: about 20 received Ad26.COV2.S at low or high dose, single or two shots; about five received placebo; per-sample allocation not given. Samples were taken on day 63 after the first vaccine or placebo injection. Recruitment in Boston yielded a donor of adult age, 18-55 years. The CDR3 runs to 14 residues. V was trimmed by 2 bases and J by 6 bases, leaving 10 bases between them. Looked up from germline, CDR1 is MDHEN and CDR2 is SYDVKM. Worth noting for this clone: Its target is unknown.

The method was immunoSEQ multiplex PCR; TCRdb's version includes in-frame clones alone and lacks a portion of them. The sample yields about 420,000 clones, more than 75% seen once. The source was peripheral blood, collected in a trial of Ad26.COV2.S vaccine versus placebo. The chain carries TRBV28 and TRBJ2-2; no clear D. The clonotype comes from a person aged 18-60 years who received the Ad26.COV2.S COVID-19 vaccine or a placebo. CDR3 DNA sequence: TGTGCCAGCAGTTTACTTACACGGGCCGGGGAGCTGTTTTTT. Protein sequence: CASSLLTRAGELFF.